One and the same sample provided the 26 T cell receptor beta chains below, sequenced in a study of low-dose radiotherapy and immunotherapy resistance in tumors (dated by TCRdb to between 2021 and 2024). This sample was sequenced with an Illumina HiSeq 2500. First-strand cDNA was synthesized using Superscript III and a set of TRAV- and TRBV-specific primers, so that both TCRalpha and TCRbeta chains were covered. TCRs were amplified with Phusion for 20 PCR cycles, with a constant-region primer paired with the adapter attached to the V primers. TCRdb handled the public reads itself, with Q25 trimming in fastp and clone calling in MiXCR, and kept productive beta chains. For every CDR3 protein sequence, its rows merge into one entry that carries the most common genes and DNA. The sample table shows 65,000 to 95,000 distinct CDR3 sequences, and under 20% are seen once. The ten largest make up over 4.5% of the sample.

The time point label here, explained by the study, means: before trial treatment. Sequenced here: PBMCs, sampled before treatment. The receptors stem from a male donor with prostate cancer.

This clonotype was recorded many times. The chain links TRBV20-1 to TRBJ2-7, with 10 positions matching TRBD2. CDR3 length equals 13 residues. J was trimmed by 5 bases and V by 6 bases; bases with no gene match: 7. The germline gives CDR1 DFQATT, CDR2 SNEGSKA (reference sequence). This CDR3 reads CSALGLAENEQYF. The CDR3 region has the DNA TGCAGTGCCCTCGGACTAGCGGAAAACGAGCAGTACTTC.

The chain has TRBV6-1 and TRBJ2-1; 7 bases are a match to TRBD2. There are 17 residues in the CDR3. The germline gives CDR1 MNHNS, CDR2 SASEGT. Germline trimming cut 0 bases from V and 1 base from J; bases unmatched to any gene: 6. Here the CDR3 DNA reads TGTGCCAGCAGTGAAGCCCGACTAGCAGTATCCTACAATGAGCAGTTCTTC. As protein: CASSEARLAVSYNEQFF.

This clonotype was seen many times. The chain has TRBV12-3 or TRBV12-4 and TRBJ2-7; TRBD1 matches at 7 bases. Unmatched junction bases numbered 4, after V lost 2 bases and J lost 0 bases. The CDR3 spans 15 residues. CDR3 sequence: CASSLLGTVSYEQYF. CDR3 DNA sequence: TGTGCCAGCAGTTTACTTGGGACAGTCTCCTACGAGCAGTACTTC.

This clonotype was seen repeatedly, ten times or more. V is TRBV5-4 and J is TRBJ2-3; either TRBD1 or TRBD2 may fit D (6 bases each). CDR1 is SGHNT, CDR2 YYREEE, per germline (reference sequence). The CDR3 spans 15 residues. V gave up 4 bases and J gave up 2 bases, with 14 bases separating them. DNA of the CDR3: TGTGCCAGCAGCCTAAACGGGGGCAACACAGATACGCAGTATTTT. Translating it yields CASSLNGGNTDTQYF. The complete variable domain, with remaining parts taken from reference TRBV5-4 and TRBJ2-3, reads ETGVTQSPTHLIKTRGQQVTLRCSSQSGHNTVSWYQQALGQGPQFIFQYYREEENGRGNFPPRFSGLQFPNYSSELNVNALELDDSALYLCASSLNGGNTDTQYFGPGTRLTVL.

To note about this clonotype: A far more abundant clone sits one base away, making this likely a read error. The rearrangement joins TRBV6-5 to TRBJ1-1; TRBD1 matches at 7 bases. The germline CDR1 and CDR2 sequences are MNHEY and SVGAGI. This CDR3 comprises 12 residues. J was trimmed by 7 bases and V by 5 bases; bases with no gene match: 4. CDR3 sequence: CASSAQGSEAFF. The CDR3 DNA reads TGTGCCAGCAGTGCACAGGGGAGTGAAGCTTTCTTT.

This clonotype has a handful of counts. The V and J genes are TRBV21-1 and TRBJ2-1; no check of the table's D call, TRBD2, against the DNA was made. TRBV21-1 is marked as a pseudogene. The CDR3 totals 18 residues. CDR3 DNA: TGTGCCAGCAGCAAAGGGGTGTCCGAGCGGGGGTGCTTGCGGGAGCAGTTCTTC. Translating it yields CASSKGVSERGCLREQFF.

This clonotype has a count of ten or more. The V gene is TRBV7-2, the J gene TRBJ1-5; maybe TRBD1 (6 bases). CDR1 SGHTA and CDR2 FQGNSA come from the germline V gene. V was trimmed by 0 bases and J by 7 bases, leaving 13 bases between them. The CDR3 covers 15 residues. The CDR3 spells CASSLAGGQGQPQHF. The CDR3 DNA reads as TGTGCCAGCAGCTTAGCGGGAGGGCAGGGGCAGCCCCAGCATTTT.

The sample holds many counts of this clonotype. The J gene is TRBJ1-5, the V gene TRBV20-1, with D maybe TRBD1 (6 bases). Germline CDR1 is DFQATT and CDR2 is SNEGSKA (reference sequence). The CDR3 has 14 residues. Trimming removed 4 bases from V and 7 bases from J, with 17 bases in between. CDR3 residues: CSATRQGHGQPQHF. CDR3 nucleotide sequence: TGCAGTGCTACCCGCCAGGGGCACGGGCAGCCCCAGCATTTT.

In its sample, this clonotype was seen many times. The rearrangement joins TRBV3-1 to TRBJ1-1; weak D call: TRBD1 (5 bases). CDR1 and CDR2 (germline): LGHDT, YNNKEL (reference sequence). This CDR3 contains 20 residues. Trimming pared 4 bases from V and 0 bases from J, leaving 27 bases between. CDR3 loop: CASSRTGRGLAQKMNTEAFF. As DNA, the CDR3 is TGTGCCAGCAGCCGGACCGGAAGGGGTCTCGCCCAAAAAATGAACACTGAAGCTTTCTTT.

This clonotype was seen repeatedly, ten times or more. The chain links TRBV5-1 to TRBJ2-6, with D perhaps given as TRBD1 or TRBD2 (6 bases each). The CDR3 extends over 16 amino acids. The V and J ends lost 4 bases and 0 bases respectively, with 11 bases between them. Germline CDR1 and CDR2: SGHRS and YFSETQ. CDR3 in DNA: TGCGCCAGCAGCCGCGAGGGGGGCTCTGGGGCCAACGTCCTGACTTTC. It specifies CASSREGGSGANVLTF.

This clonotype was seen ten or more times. The CDR3 DNA reads as TGTGCCTGGAGTACACCAGACCGGGACACTCAAGAGACCCAGTACTTC. It translates to CAWSTPDRDTQETQYF. The chain uses TRBV30 and TRBJ2-5, with D perhaps TRBD1 (6 bases). Trimming pared 2 bases from V and 2 bases from J, leaving 18 bases between. CDR1 is GTSNPN and CDR2 is SVGIG in the germline V gene (reference sequence). The CDR3 extends over 16 amino acids.

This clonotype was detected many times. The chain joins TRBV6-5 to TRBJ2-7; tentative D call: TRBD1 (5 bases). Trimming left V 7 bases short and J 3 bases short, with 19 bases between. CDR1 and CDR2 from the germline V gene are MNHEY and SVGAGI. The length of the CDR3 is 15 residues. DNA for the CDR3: TGTGCCAGCAAAAATGGAGCTGGACAAAACTACGAGCAGTACTTC. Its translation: CASKNGAGQNYEQYF.

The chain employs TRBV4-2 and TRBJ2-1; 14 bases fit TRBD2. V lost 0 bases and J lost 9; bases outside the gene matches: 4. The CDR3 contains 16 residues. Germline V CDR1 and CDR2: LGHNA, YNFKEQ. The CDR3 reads CASSQETSGRGSEQFF. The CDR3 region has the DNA TGTGCCAGCAGCCAAGAGACTAGCGGGAGGGGAAGTGAGCAGTTCTTC.

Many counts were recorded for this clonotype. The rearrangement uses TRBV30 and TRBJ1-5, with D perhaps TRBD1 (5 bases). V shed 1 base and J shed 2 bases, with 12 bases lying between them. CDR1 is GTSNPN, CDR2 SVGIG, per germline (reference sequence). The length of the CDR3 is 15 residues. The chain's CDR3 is CAWSGAGKGNQPQHF. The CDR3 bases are TGTGCCTGGAGTGGGGCAGGGAAGGGCAATCAGCCCCAGCATTTT.

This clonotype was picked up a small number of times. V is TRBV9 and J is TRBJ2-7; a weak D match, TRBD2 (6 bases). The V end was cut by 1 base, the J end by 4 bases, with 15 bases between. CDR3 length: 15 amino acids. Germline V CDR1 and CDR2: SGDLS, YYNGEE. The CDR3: CASSVSASDFYEQYF. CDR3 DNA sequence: TGTGCCAGCAGCGTATCTGCTAGCGATTTTTACGAGCAGTACTTC. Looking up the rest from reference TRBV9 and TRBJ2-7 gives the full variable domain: DSGVTQTPKHLITATGQRVTLRCSPRSGDLSVYWYQQSLDQGLQFLIQYYNGEERAKGNILERFSAQQFPDLHSELNLSSLELGDSALYFCASSVSASDFYEQYFGPGTRLTVT.

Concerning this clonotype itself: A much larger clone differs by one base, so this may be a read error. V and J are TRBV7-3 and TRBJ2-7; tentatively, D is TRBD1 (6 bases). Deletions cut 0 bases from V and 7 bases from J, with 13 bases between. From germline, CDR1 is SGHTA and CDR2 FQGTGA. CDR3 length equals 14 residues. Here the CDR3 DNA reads TGTGCCAGCAGCTTAACGGCAGGGGTCAGTGAGCAGTACTTC. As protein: CASSLTAGVSEQYF.

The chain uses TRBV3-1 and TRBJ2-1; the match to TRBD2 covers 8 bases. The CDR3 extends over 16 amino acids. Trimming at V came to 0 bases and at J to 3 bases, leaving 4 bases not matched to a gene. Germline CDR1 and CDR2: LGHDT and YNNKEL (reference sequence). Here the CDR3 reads CASSQDMSGGYNEQFF. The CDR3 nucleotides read TGTGCCAGCAGCCAAGATATGAGCGGGGGCTACAATGAGCAGTTCTTC.

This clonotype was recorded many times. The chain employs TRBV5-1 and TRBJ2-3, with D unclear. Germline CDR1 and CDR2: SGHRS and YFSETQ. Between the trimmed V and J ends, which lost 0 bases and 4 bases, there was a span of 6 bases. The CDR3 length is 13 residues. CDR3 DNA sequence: TGCGCCAGCAGCTTGGGAGGTTCAGATACGCAGTATTTT. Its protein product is CASSLGGSDTQYF.

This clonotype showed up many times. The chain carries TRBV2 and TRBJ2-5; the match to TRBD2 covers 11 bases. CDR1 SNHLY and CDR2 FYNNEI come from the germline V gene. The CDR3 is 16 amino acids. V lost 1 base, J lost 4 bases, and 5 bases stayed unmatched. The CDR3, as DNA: TGTGCCAGCAGTGAAGAGGGTAGCGGGGGGGCAGAGACCCAGTACTTC. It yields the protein CASSEEGSGGAETQYF. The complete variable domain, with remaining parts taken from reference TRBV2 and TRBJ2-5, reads EPEVTQTPSHQVTQMGQEVILRCVPISNHLYFYWYRQILGQKVEFLVSFYNNEISEKSEIFDDQFSVERPDGSNFTLKIRSTKLEDSAMYFCASSEEGSGGAETQYFGPGTRLLVL.

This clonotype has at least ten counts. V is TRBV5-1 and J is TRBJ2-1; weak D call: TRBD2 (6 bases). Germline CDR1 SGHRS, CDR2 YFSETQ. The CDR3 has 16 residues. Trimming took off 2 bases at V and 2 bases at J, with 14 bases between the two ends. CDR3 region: CASSFTGTEPYNEQFF. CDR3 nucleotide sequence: TGCGCCAGCAGCTTTACCGGGACTGAGCCCTACAATGAGCAGTTCTTC.

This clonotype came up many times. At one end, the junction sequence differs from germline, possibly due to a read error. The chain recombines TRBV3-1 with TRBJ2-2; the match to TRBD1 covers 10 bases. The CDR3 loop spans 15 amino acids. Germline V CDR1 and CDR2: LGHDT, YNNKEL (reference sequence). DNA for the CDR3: TGTGCCAGCAGACAAGGACAGGGGGGGACCGGGGAGCTGTTTTTT. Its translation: CASRQGQGGTGELFF.

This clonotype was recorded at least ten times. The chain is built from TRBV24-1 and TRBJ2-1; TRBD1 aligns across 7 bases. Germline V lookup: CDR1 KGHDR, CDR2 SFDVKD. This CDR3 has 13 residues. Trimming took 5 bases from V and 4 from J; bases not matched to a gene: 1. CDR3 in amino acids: CATSAGQYNEQFF. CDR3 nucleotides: TGTGCCACCAGTGCGGGACAGTACAATGAGCAGTTCTTC.

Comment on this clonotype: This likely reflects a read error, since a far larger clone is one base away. The CDR3 coding sequence is TGCAGCGTTAGGGGGCCCTACGAGCAGTTCTTC. The encoded protein is CSVRGPYEQFF. The chain employs TRBV29-1 and TRBJ2-1, with 7 positions matching TRBD1. The CDR3 covers 11 residues. J gave up 10 bases and V 5 bases, and 5 bases lay outside the gene matches. Germline V lookup: CDR1 SQVTM, CDR2 ANQGSEA.

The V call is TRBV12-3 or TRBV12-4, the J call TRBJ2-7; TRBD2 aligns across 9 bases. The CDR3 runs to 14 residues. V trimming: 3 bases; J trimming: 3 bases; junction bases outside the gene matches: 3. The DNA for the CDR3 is TGTGCCAGCAGTTTTAGCGGGAGTATCTACGAGCAGTACTTC. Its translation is CASSFSGSIYEQYF.

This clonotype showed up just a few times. The CDR3 region has the DNA TGTGCCAGCGGGGCGGTGAGGTATGAGCAGTACTTC. Its protein is CASGAVRYEQYF. The V call is TRBV6-6, the J call TRBJ2-7; D perhaps matches TRBD1 (5 bases). CDR3 length: 12 amino acids. Looked up from germline, CDR1 is MNHNY and CDR2 is SVGAGI (reference sequence). The germline V and J ends were trimmed by 8 bases and 7 bases, with 15 bases remaining between them.

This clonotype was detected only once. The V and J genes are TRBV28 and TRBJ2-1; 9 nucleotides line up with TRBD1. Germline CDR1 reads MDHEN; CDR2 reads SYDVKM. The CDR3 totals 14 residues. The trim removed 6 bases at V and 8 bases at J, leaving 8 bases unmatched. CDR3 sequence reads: CASRTRTGDHEQFF. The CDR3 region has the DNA TGTGCCAGCAGGACAAGGACAGGGGACCATGAGCAGTTCTTC.